What follows are 13 T cell receptor beta chains derived from one specimen sequenced in a study of patients and donors after allogeneic stem cell transplantation. MiXCR, run by TCRdb on the RT-PCR reads, gives a single entry per CDR3 protein. The sample lists approximately 430,000 distinct CDR3 sequences; roughly 17% were seen once. Sequencing was performed on blood, either unsorted or a sorted T cell fraction (not recorded which). These receptors were collected from a human donor who was either an allogeneic HSCT recipient or a stem cell or donor lymphocyte infusion donor (not recorded which). It is not recorded whose cells these are; they may come from a transplant donor.

The table lists this clonotype with a few counts. The chain recombines TRBV12-3 or TRBV12-4 with TRBJ2-7; D uncertain. The CDR3 has 13 residues. The V end lost 6 bases, the J end lost 5 bases, and 14 bases lay between the germline ends. In DNA form, the CDR3 reads TGTGCCAGCAGGACGGACCCATACAACGAGCAGTACTTC. Encoded protein: CASRTDPYNEQYF.

The gene calls are TRBV12-3 or TRBV12-4 and TRBJ2-6; D remains unclear. Trimming took 6 bases from V and 1 from J, leaving 4 bases between them. This CDR3 has 13 amino acids. In DNA form, the CDR3 reads TGTGCCAGCAGGGGTTCTGGGGCCAACGTCCTGACTTTC. It specifies CASRGSGANVLTF.

The rearrangement joins TRBV6-5 to TRBJ2-7; no definite D call. V shed 2 bases and J shed 2 bases, with 7 bases lying between them. CDR3 length: 13 amino acids. From germline, CDR1 is MNHEY and CDR2 SVGAGI. Here the CDR3 DNA reads TGTGCCAGCAGTTACGGGAACGCCTACGAGCAGTACTTC. Its translation is CASSYGNAYEQYF.

The J gene is TRBJ2-1, the V gene TRBV12-3 or TRBV12-4; D not resolved. V was trimmed by 6 bases and J by 0 bases, leaving 12 bases between them. The CDR3 is 15 residues long. The DNA for the CDR3 is TGTGCCAGCAGACTGGATCAAGGCTCCTACAATGAGCAGTTCTTC. This gives the protein CASRLDQGSYNEQFF.

A few counts support this clonotype. The chain combines TRBV24-1 with TRBJ2-1, with D maybe TRBD2 (5 bases). Germline V gives CDR1 KGHDR, CDR2 SFDVKD. Between the trimmed V and J ends, which lost 0 bases and 5 bases, there was a span of 7 bases. This CDR3 contains 14 residues. The CDR3 DNA reads TGTGCCACCAGTGATTTGTTCGGGGACAATGAGCAGTTCTTC. Translated: CATSDLFGDNEQFF.

In its sample, this clonotype was seen a few times. This chain connects TRBV6-1 to TRBJ2-3; no clear D. Looked up from germline, CDR1 is MNHNS and CDR2 is SASEGT. Trimming removed 4 bases from V and 5 bases from J, with 10 bases in between. This CDR3 comprises 13 residues. CDR3 sequence (DNA): TGTGCCAGCAGTGTTCGGCAAGTAGATACGCAGTATTTT. Protein: CASSVRQVDTQYF.

This clonotype was seen a handful of times. The chain employs TRBV5-1 and TRBJ1-2; D is unclear. This CDR3 has 16 residues. Germline CDR1 reads SGHRS; CDR2 reads YFSETQ. V lost 1 base and J lost 6, with 19 bases in between. The CDR3 sequence: CASSLPLSGQSDGYTF. The CDR3, as DNA: TGCGCCAGCAGCTTGCCTCTGAGTGGGCAGTCGGATGGCTACACCTTC.

Notes on this clonotype: This clone may be a read error of a much larger clone one base away. The chain is built from TRBV29-1 and TRBJ2-5; unclear D gene. CDR3 length equals 15 residues. Germline V gives CDR1 SQVTM, CDR2 ANQGSEA. CDR3: CSVERTLGSQETLYF. CDR3 nucleotides: TGCAGCGTTGAACGCACTCTAGGCAGCCAAGAGACCCTGTACTTC.

The chain couples TRBV28 to TRBJ1-4; D not resolved. Trimming took 6 bases from V and 8 from J, leaving 10 bases between them. The V gene's germline CDR1 is MDHEN and CDR2 SYDVKM. This CDR3 has 12 residues. The CDR3 here is CASRGAAEKLFF. CDR3 sequence (DNA): TGTGCCAGCAGGGGAGCTGCCGAAAAACTGTTTTTT.

This clonotype was seen many times. This sequence joins TRBV7-2 and TRBJ1-5, with D unclear. V shed 1 base and J shed 4 bases, with 11 bases lying between them. CDR1 is SGHTA, CDR2 FQGNSA, per germline. This CDR3 contains 15 residues. The CDR3 spells CASSLVGQNNQPQHF. CDR3 coding DNA: TGTGCCAGCAGCTTAGTCGGTCAGAATAATCAGCCCCAGCATTTT.

This clonotype was detected only a few times. The V call is TRBV19, the J call TRBJ2-3; D gene uncertain. V gave up 7 bases and J gave up 0 bases, with 8 bases separating them. The CDR3 consists of 13 residues. Germline assignment: CDR1 LNHDA and CDR2 SQIVND (reference sequence). The CDR3 region is CASTKDSTDTQYF. Here the CDR3 DNA reads TGTGCCAGTACAAAGGATAGCACAGATACGCAGTATTTT.

V gene TRBV3-1 combines with J gene TRBJ2-3; D gene unclear. The CDR3 contains 12 residues. Germline CDR1 LGHDT, CDR2 YNNKEL (reference sequence). V dropped 4 bases and J dropped 7 bases, with 9 bases sitting between them. As DNA, the CDR3 is TGTGCCAGCAGCCCGAAAGGAAATACGCAGTATTTT. It is translated as CASSPKGNTQYF.

This chain links TRBV2 with TRBJ2-7; TRBD2 matches 11 bases. V lost 2 bases, J lost 3 bases, and 0 bases stayed unmatched. Germline CDR1 is SNHLY and CDR2 is FYNNEI. This CDR3 contains 14 residues. The CDR3 loop is CASSETSGGYEQYF. The CDR3 nucleotides read TGTGCCAGCAGTGAAACTAGCGGGGGCTACGAGCAGTACTTC.